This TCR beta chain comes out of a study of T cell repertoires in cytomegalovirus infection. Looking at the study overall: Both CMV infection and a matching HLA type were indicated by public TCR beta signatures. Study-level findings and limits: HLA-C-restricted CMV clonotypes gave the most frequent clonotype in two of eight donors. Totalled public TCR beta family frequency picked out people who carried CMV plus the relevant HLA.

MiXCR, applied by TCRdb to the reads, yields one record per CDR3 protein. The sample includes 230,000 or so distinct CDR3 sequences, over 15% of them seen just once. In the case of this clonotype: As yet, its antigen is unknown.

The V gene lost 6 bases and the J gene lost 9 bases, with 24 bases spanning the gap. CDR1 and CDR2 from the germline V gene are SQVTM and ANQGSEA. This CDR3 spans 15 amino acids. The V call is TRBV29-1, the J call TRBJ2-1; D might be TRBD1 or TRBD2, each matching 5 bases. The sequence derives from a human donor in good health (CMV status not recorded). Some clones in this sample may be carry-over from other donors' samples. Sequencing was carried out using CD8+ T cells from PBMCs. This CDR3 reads CSVAVERGILGEQFF. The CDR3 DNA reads TGCAGCGTGGCCGTTGAGAGGGGTATTCTTGGTGAGCAGTTCTTC.